What follows are 16 T cell receptor beta chains derived from one specimen sequenced in a study of blood T cell repertoires in COVID-19. The table came from immunoSEQ multiplex PCR; TCRdb's copy has only in-frame clones and leaves some out. This sample has a few hundred thousand clones; nearly 90% occur once, and the top ten carry about 15%. Sequenced: PBMCs or T cells enriched from blood (not recorded which). These receptors were obtained from a man in his thirties or forties who had been exposed to COVID-19.

This clone was observed a single time. The junction departs from the called germline gene at one end, perhaps through a read error. The V call is TRBV3-1 (or the pseudogene TRBV3-2), the J call TRBJ1-2; possibly TRBD1 for D (5 bases). Germline V gives CDR1 LGHDT, CDR2 YNNKEL (reference sequence). The CDR3 consists of 17 residues. In nucleotides, the CDR3 is TGTGCCAGCAGCCAAGACCCTCTGTCAGGGCCCCTTGCTGTGAGGTCCTTC. Translated: CASSQDPLSGPLAVRSF.

The rearrangement links TRBV29-1 to TRBJ2-1; no firm D call. Trimming took off 3 bases at V and 13 bases at J, with 10 bases between the two ends. There are 10 residues in the CDR3. Per the germline V gene, CDR1 is SQVTM and CDR2 is ANQGSEA. The CDR3 loop is CSVDTAGQFF. In DNA form, the CDR3 reads TGCAGCGTTGATACGGCAGGCCAGTTCTTC.

The genes are TRBV5-1 and TRBJ2-1; a possible D gene is TRBD2 (6 bases). CDR1 SGHRS and CDR2 YFSETQ come from the germline V gene. V gave up 1 base and J gave up 0 bases, with 11 bases separating them. The CDR3 is made up of 16 amino acids. The CDR3 region has the DNA TGCGCCAGCAGCTTGTCGGGGGAAAGCTCCTACAATGAGCAGTTCTTC. Translated, it gives CASSLSGESSYNEQFF.

The rearrangement joins TRBV6-4 to TRBJ2-5; tentatively, D is TRBD1 (6 bases). V lost 5 bases and J 4 bases, leaving 11 bases between the germline ends. The CDR3 runs 13 residues. From germline, CDR1 is MRHNA and CDR2 SNTAGT. CDR3 sequence (DNA): TGTGCCAGCAGTCGGGACATGACAGAGACCCAGTACTTC. Its protein product is CASSRDMTETQYF.

The genes are TRBV18 and TRBJ2-7; D unresolved. Per germline, CDR1 KGHSH and CDR2 LQKENI. The V end was cut by 6 bases, the J end by 3 bases, with 6 bases between. CDR3 length: 11 residues. The DNA for the CDR3 is TGTGCCAGCTCCACCGGCTACGAGCAGTACTTC. Translation: CASSTGYEQYF.

The chain has TRBV27 and TRBJ1-1; TRBD1 matches 9 bases. V gave up 1 base and J gave up 1 base; unmatched junction bases: 4. This CDR3 contains 16 residues. Germline V gene lookup returns CDR1 MNHEY and CDR2 SMNVEV (reference sequence). In nucleotides, the CDR3 is TGTGCCAGCAGTTTATATACAGGGGGCCCGAACACTGAAGCTTTCTTT. Translated, it gives CASSLYTGGPNTEAFF.

The V and J genes are TRBV27 and TRBJ2-1; TRBD1 is a possible D gene (5 bases). Germline CDR1 is MNHEY and CDR2 is SMNVEV (reference sequence). Trimming stripped 6 bases from V and 4 bases from J, with 19 bases between. This CDR3 has 16 amino acids. CDR3 amino acids: CASRIGPGQGYNEQFF. The CDR3 bases are TGTGCCAGCAGAATAGGGCCAGGGCAGGGATACAATGAGCAGTTCTTC.

The rearrangement uses TRBV6-2 or TRBV6-3 and TRBJ1-5; D call uncertain. V lost 5 bases and J lost 6, with 5 bases in between. The CDR3 runs 11 residues. Per the germline V gene, CDR1 is MNHEY and CDR2 is SVGEGT. The CDR3 sequence: CASSEGQPQHF. The CDR3 DNA reads TGTGCCAGCAGTGAGGGTCAGCCCCAGCATTTT.

This chain connects TRBV11-2 to TRBJ2-1, with TRBD2 matching over 10 bases. Trimming cost V 0 bases and J 4 bases; bases outside gene matches: 9. CDR1 is SGHAT, CDR2 FQNNGV, per germline. The CDR3 runs to 18 residues. The CDR3 loop reads CASSLESLAGLIYNEQFF. The CDR3 nucleotides are TGTGCCAGCAGCTTAGAGTCACTAGCGGGGTTGATTTACAATGAGCAGTTCTTC. Supplemented by reference TRBV11-2 and TRBJ2-1, the full variable domain reads EAGVAQSPRYKIIEKRQSVAFWCNPISGHATLYWYQQILGQGPKLLIQFQNNGVVDDSQLPKDRFSAERLKGVDSTLKIQPAKLEDSAVYLCASSLESLAGLIYNEQFFGPGTRLTVL.

As DNA, the CDR3 is TGTGCCAGCAGCTTACTTTGGGACAGCAATGTATATGATTCACCCCTCCACTTT. Translated: CASSLLWDSNVYDSPLHF. The chain combines TRBV7-8 with TRBJ1-6; 7 bases fit TRBD1. Germline CDR1 SGHVS, CDR2 FQNEAQ. V lost 2 bases and J lost 8; bases outside the gene matches: 15. The CDR3 has 18 amino acids. The full variable domain, completed using reference TRBV7-8 and TRBJ1-6, is GAGVSQSPRYKVAKRGQDVALRCDPISGHVSLFWYQQALGQGPEFLTYFQNEAQLDKSGLPSDRFFAERPEGSVSTLKIQRTQQEDSAVYLCASSLLWDSNVYDSPLHFGNGTRLTVT.

This sequence joins TRBV19 and TRBJ1-4; 7 nucleotides line up with TRBD1. The CDR3 spans 13 residues. The germline gives CDR1 LNHDA, CDR2 SQIVND (reference sequence). The V and J ends lost 3 bases and 8 bases, in that order; junction bases with no gene match: 3. The CDR3, as DNA: TGTGCCAGTAGTATTGGGACAGTCGAAAAACTGTTTTTT. Its translation: CASSIGTVEKLFF.

The chain joins TRBV7-8 to TRBJ1-5, with unresolved D. The CDR3 runs 16 residues. Germline CDR1 reads SGHVS; CDR2 reads FQNEAQ. Trimming left V 0 bases short and J 3 bases short, with 12 bases between. The CDR3 here is CASSLAPGGLNQPQHF. CDR3 sequence (DNA): TGTGCCAGCAGCTTAGCGCCAGGAGGGCTCAATCAGCCCCAGCATTTT. The variable domain in full, completed from reference TRBV7-8 and TRBJ1-5, reads GAGVSQSPRYKVAKRGQDVALRCDPISGHVSLFWYQQALGQGPEFLTYFQNEAQLDKSGLPSDRFFAERPEGSVSTLKIQRTQQEDSAVYLCASSLAPGGLNQPQHFGDGTRLSIL.

The chain combines TRBV6-5 with TRBJ2-7; weak D call: TRBD2 (5 bases). The CDR3 extends over 15 amino acids. The germline gives CDR1 MNHEY, CDR2 SVGAGI. Deletions cut 0 bases from V and 1 base from J, with 10 bases between. CDR3 DNA sequence: TGTGCCAGCAGTTACTCAGAGGGCGCGTCCTACGAGCAGTACTTC. Translated: CASSYSEGASYEQYF.

CDR3 region: CASSPNSGSMKGYTF. As DNA, the CDR3 is TGTGCCAGCAGCCCTAACAGCGGTTCAATGAAGGGCTACACCTTC. This chain joins TRBV7-2 and TRBJ1-2, with D uncertain. Deletions cut 5 bases from V and 8 bases from J, with 21 bases between. The CDR3 loop spans 15 amino acids. The germline gives CDR1 SGHTA, CDR2 FQGNSA.

V gene TRBV19 combines with J gene TRBJ1-4; D is undetermined. The CDR3 loop spans 13 amino acids. Germline CDR1 is LNHDA and CDR2 is SQIVND (reference sequence). The V end lost 7 bases, the J end lost 7 bases, and 13 bases lay between the germline ends. The CDR3 region is CASKRERREKLFF. CDR3 sequence (DNA): TGTGCCAGTAAGAGGGAGCGACGTGAAAAACTGTTTTTT.

The CDR3 reads CASTRERGTDTQYF. Here the CDR3 DNA reads TGTGCCAGCACCCGGGAGCGGGGCACAGATACGCAGTATTTT. The V gene is TRBV3-1 (or the pseudogene TRBV3-2), the J gene TRBJ2-3; TRBD2 might be the D (6 bases). The CDR3 contains 14 residues. Germline CDR1 is LGHDT and CDR2 is YNNKEL (reference sequence). Trimming took 7 bases from V and 1 from J, leaving 12 bases between them.